This is a list of T cell receptor beta chains from one sample in a study of T cell responses to AZD1222 COVID-19 vaccine. Clones were sequenced by immunoSEQ multiplex PCR, and TCRdb holds only the in-frame ones, with some missing. The table has about 92,000 clones, about 91% seen once. This sample comprised peripheral blood, obtained on day 0 of MenACWY control vaccination. Receptors originate from an adult in good health. Each CDR3 is given with its conserved first and last residue. A D gene is named only where the DNA matches it firmly. For some rows the clone size is stated as once, few or many, or as a class when expanded; others skip it.

abundance: -; v_gene: TRBV19; j_gene: TRBJ1-5; d_gene: -; CDR3nt: TGTGCCAGTACTTCCGGGACATCCTCTAATCAGCCCCAGCATTTT; CDR3aa: CASTSGTSSNQPQHF
abundance: once; v_gene: TRBV14; j_gene: TRBJ2-7; d_gene: TRBD1; CDR3nt: TGTGCCAGCAGACCCGGACAGGGGGATTACGAGCAGTACTTC; CDR3aa: CASRPGQGDYEQYF
abundance: -; v_gene: TRBV7-8; j_gene: TRBJ1-1; d_gene: -; CDR3nt: TGTGCCAGCAGCCGTGATCCGGGCCTGAACACTGAAGCTTTCTTT; CDR3aa: CASSRDPGLNTEAFF
abundance: -; v_gene: TRBV4-3; j_gene: TRBJ2-5; d_gene: TRBD2; CDR3nt: TGCGCCAGCAGCCAAGAGTCGGCTAGCGGGGGGGCTTATTTAGGGACCCAGTACTTC; CDR3aa: CASSQESASGGAYLGTQYF
abundance: -; v_gene: TRBV19; j_gene: TRBJ2-5; d_gene: TRBD2; CDR3nt: TGTGCCAGTAGTACTAGCGGGGGTTCAGAGACCCAGTACTTC; CDR3aa: CASSTSGGSETQYF
abundance: -; v_gene: TRBV9; j_gene: TRBJ2-1; d_gene: TRBD2; CDR3nt: TGTGCCAGCAGCGTAGATAGCGGGGGGTATGATGAGCAGTTCTTC; CDR3aa: CASSVDSGGYDEQFF
abundance: -; v_gene: TRBV20-1; j_gene: TRBJ2-1; d_gene: -; CDR3nt: TGCAGTGCTAGTGGGATCCGGCACAATGAGCAGTTCTTC; CDR3aa: CSASGIRHNEQFF
abundance: once; v_gene: TRBV5-5; j_gene: TRBJ2-3; d_gene: TRBD1; CDR3nt: TGTGCCAGCAGGGGGACAGCCACAGATACGCAGTATTTT; CDR3aa: CASRGTATDTQYF
abundance: -; v_gene: TRBV5-1; j_gene: TRBJ2-7; d_gene: -; CDR3nt: TGCGCCAGCAGCTGGGGGGAGAGCTACGAGCAGTACTTC; CDR3aa: CASSWGESYEQYF
abundance: once; v_gene: TRBV5-1; j_gene: TRBJ2-7; d_gene: -; CDR3nt: TGCGCCAGCAGCCGATCCGGGACACCCGTCTCCTACGAGCAGTACTTC; CDR3aa: CASSRSGTPVSYEQYF
abundance: -; v_gene: TRBV28; j_gene: TRBJ1-1; d_gene: -; CDR3nt: TGTGCCATTGAGCAGGGTCCCACTGAAGCTTTCTTT; CDR3aa: CAIEQGPTEAFF
abundance: -; v_gene: TRBV3-1/TRBV3-2; j_gene: TRBJ2-5; d_gene: TRBD2; CDR3nt: TGTGCCAGCACATTAGCGGGGGGTCAAGAGACCCAGTACTTC; CDR3aa: CASTLAGGQETQYF
abundance: -; v_gene: TRBV7-2; j_gene: TRBJ2-2; d_gene: TRBD2; CDR3nt: TGTGCCAGCAGCACGACTAGCGGGGGGACCGGGGAGCTGTTTTTT; CDR3aa: CASSTTSGGTGELFF
abundance: -; v_gene: TRBV14; j_gene: TRBJ2-2; d_gene: -; CDR3nt: TGTGCCAGCAGCCAGGATAGCGACACCGGGGAGCTGTTTTTT; CDR3aa: CASSQDSDTGELFF
abundance: -; v_gene: TRBV29-1; j_gene: TRBJ1-1; d_gene: TRBD1; CDR3nt: TGCAGCGGCACACCAGGGGGCGCAGACACTGAAGCTTTCTTT; CDR3aa: CSGTPGGADTEAFF
abundance: -; v_gene: TRBV28; j_gene: TRBJ1-6; d_gene: -; CDR3nt: TGTGCCAGCAGTTTTGAGAATTCACCCCTCCACTTT; CDR3aa: CASSFENSPLHF
abundance: few; v_gene: TRBV30; j_gene: TRBJ1-1; d_gene: TRBD1; CDR3nt: TGTGCCTGGAGTCCTTTACAGGGGAGAACTGAAGCTTTCTTT; CDR3aa: CAWSPLQGRTEAFF
abundance: -; v_gene: TRBV7-9; j_gene: TRBJ1-4; d_gene: TRBD1; CDR3nt: TGTGCCAGCAGCTTAGTTCGGGACAGGGGCGGAAAACTGTTTTTT; CDR3aa: CASSLVRDRGGKLFF
abundance: -; v_gene: TRBV12-3/TRBV12-4; j_gene: TRBJ2-4; d_gene: TRBD1; CDR3nt: TGTGCCAGCAGTCGATCACAGGGGCTTCAGTACTTC; CDR3aa: CASSRSQGLQYF
abundance: -; v_gene: TRBV5-1; j_gene: TRBJ1-2; d_gene: TRBD1; CDR3nt: TGCGCCAGCAACAGGGGGGACGATTATGGCTACACCTTC; CDR3aa: CASNRGDDYGYTF
abundance: -; v_gene: TRBV3-1/TRBV3-2; j_gene: TRBJ1-6; d_gene: -; CDR3nt: TGTGCCAGCAGCCAGGATTCACCCCTCCACTTT; CDR3aa: CASSQDSPLHF
abundance: -; v_gene: TRBV4-1; j_gene: TRBJ2-1; d_gene: -; CDR3nt: TGCGCCAGCAGCCAAGAAGGATTCGGGTGGGATGAGCAGTTCTTC; CDR3aa: CASSQEGFGWDEQFF
abundance: -; v_gene: TRBV28; j_gene: TRBJ2-2; d_gene: -; CDR3nt: TGTGCCAGCAGCTTACGCAGGGGAGGAGCTGGGGAGCTGTTTTTT; CDR3aa: CASSLRRGGAGELFF
abundance: -; v_gene: TRBV19; j_gene: TRBJ1-1; d_gene: TRBD1; CDR3nt: TGTGCCAGTAAGGGGGCAGGGTGGGAGAACACTGAAGCTTTCTTT; CDR3aa: CASKGAGWENTEAFF
abundance: -; v_gene: TRBV29-1; j_gene: TRBJ2-3; d_gene: -; CDR3nt: TGCAGCGTTGCAGGGGGGGGGACTAGCACAGATACGCAGTATTTT; CDR3aa: CSVAGGGTSTDTQYF
abundance: -; v_gene: TRBV19; j_gene: TRBJ1-5; d_gene: -; CDR3nt: TGTGCCAGTACAAAACAGGTAGGCCTCAATCAGCCCCAGCATTTT; CDR3aa: CASTKQVGLNQPQHF
abundance: -; v_gene: TRBV15; j_gene: TRBJ1-4; d_gene: -; CDR3nt: TGTGCCACCAGCAGTCCTCCTTATAAACTGTTTTTT; CDR3aa: CATSSPPYKLFF
abundance: -; v_gene: TRBV24-1; j_gene: TRBJ2-5; d_gene: -; CDR3nt: TGTGCCACCAGTCTCAGGGGAGCGGAGACCCAGTACTTC; CDR3aa: CATSLRGAETQYF
abundance: -; v_gene: TRBV6-5; j_gene: TRBJ1-1; d_gene: -; CDR3nt: TGTGCCAGCAGCACGAACACTGAAGCTTTCTTT; CDR3aa: CASSTNTEAFF
abundance: -; v_gene: TRBV7-2; j_gene: TRBJ1-1; d_gene: -; CDR3nt: TGTGCCAGCAGCTTAGCCCCCCAGCCAAACACTGAAGCTTTCTTT; CDR3aa: CASSLAPQPNTEAFF
abundance: few; v_gene: TRBV3-1/TRBV3-2; j_gene: TRBJ1-4; d_gene: -; CDR3nt: TGTGCCAGCAGCTTATTCCGGAATGAAAAACTGTTTTTT; CDR3aa: CASSLFRNEKLFF
abundance: -; v_gene: TRBV30; j_gene: TRBJ2-5; d_gene: -; CDR3nt: TGTGCCTGGAAAGTGAGGGGCCAAGAGACCCAGTACTTC; CDR3aa: CAWKVRGQETQYF
abundance: -; v_gene: TRBV5-1; j_gene: TRBJ2-2; d_gene: -; CDR3nt: TGCGCCAGCAGCTTGAGGTCGGGGGGCAACACCGGGGAGCTGTTTTTT; CDR3aa: CASSLRSGGNTGELFF
abundance: few; v_gene: TRBV6-2/TRBV6-3; j_gene: TRBJ1-1; d_gene: -; CDR3nt: TGTGCCAGCAGTTTGGACCCGAACACTGAAGCTTTCTTT; CDR3aa: CASSLDPNTEAFF
abundance: -; v_gene: TRBV5-1; j_gene: TRBJ1-1; d_gene: -; CDR3nt: TGCGCCAGCAGCTTGGCAGACAACACTGAAGCTTTCTTT; CDR3aa: CASSLADNTEAFF
abundance: -; v_gene: TRBV2; j_gene: TRBJ1-4; d_gene: -; CDR3nt: TGTGCCAGCAGTCCGCTTATATGGCCTCCAACTAATGAAAAACTGTTTTTT; CDR3aa: CASSPLIWPPTNEKLFF
abundance: -; v_gene: TRBV5-1; j_gene: TRBJ2-2; d_gene: -; CDR3nt: TGCGCCAGCAGCTTGGACTCATCGGGGGCGAACACCGGGGAGCTGTTTTTT; CDR3aa: CASSLDSSGANTGELFF
abundance: -; v_gene: TRBV7-9; j_gene: TRBJ2-5; d_gene: TRBD1; CDR3nt: TGTGCCAGCACAGGGGGTACGGACCAAGAGACCCAGTACTTC; CDR3aa: CASTGGTDQETQYF
abundance: -; v_gene: TRBV19; j_gene: TRBJ2-2; d_gene: TRBD1; CDR3nt: TGTGCCAGTAGTATCGACGATCCAAGGACAGGGTACACCGGGGAGCTGTTTTTT; CDR3aa: CASSIDDPRTGYTGELFF
abundance: -; v_gene: TRBV21-1; j_gene: TRBJ1-2; d_gene: -; CDR3nt: TGTGCCAGCAGCAAATTTGCCCTTACAGCTAACTATGGCTACACCTTC; CDR3aa: CASSKFALTANYGYTF
abundance: -; v_gene: TRBV19; j_gene: TRBJ1-4; d_gene: TRBD1; CDR3nt: TGTGCCAGTAGTACTCAGGGGGGGGTCGCATCTAATGAAAAACTGTTTTTT; CDR3aa: CASSTQGGVASNEKLFF
abundance: few; v_gene: TRBV5-4; j_gene: TRBJ1-1; d_gene: -; CDR3nt: TGTGCCAGCAGCTGGGCCAGTGAGGCAGGCCAGAACACTGAAGCTTTCTTT; CDR3aa: CASSWASEAGQNTEAFF
abundance: -; v_gene: TRBV6-4; j_gene: TRBJ1-1; d_gene: TRBD1; CDR3nt: TGTGCCAGCAGTGCTGGGACAGGGGACACTGAAGCTTTCTTT; CDR3aa: CASSAGTGDTEAFF
abundance: -; v_gene: TRBV5-3; j_gene: TRBJ1-5; d_gene: TRBD1; CDR3nt: TGTGCCAGAAGCTTTATCACAGGGGGCTGGGATGAGCCCCAGCATTTT; CDR3aa: CARSFITGGWDEPQHF
abundance: -; v_gene: TRBV19; j_gene: TRBJ1-2; d_gene: -; CDR3nt: TGTGCCAGTAGTATTTTATCCGGGGGCAACTATGGCTACACCTTC; CDR3aa: CASSILSGGNYGYTF
abundance: -; v_gene: TRBV4-3; j_gene: TRBJ2-1; d_gene: TRBD2; CDR3nt: TGCGCCAGCAGCCAATTAGCGGGGTCCTACAATGAGCAGTTCTTC; CDR3aa: CASSQLAGSYNEQFF
abundance: few; v_gene: TRBV28; j_gene: TRBJ2-4; d_gene: TRBD1; CDR3nt: TGTGCCAGCAGTCGCACGGGACAGGGATTAGCCAAAAACATTCAGTACTTC; CDR3aa: CASSRTGQGLAKNIQYF
abundance: -; v_gene: TRBV28; j_gene: TRBJ1-5; d_gene: -; CDR3nt: TGTGCCAGCGGCTGGGGAAATAGCAATCAGCCCCAGCATTTT; CDR3aa: CASGWGNSNQPQHF
abundance: -; v_gene: TRBV6-2/TRBV6-3; j_gene: TRBJ2-7; d_gene: -; CDR3nt: TGTGCCAGCAGTTACTCTATACTCGACAGGATGAGTTACGAGCAGTACTTC; CDR3aa: CASSYSILDRMSYEQYF
abundance: -; v_gene: TRBV4-3; j_gene: TRBJ1-5; d_gene: TRBD1; CDR3nt: TGCGCCAGCAGCCAAGGGACAGGGCCTGAAAATCAGCCCCAGCATTTT; CDR3aa: CASSQGTGPENQPQHF
abundance: -; v_gene: TRBV21-1; j_gene: TRBJ1-1; d_gene: -; CDR3nt: TGTGCCAGCAGCACCCATCCCGTTGAGGCCCACTCACTGAGTCCCACTGAAGCTTTCTTT; CDR3aa: CASSTHPVEAHSLSPTEAFF
abundance: -; v_gene: TRBV30; j_gene: TRBJ1-2; d_gene: -; CDR3nt: TGTGCCTGGAGTGTCGGGAGAGGGAGAGGTGGCTACACCTTC; CDR3aa: CAWSVGRGRGGYTF
abundance: -; v_gene: TRBV19; j_gene: TRBJ1-1; d_gene: -; CDR3nt: TGTGCCAGTAGTATAGTGTATTACGGGAACACTGAAGCTTTCTTT; CDR3aa: CASSIVYYGNTEAFF
abundance: -; v_gene: TRBV6-4; j_gene: TRBJ2-3; d_gene: TRBD2; CDR3nt: TGTGCCAGCAGTGAGGCGGGGGGAATGGATACGCAGTATTTT; CDR3aa: CASSEAGGMDTQYF
abundance: few; v_gene: TRBV28; j_gene: TRBJ2-7; d_gene: -; CDR3nt: TGTGCCAGCAGCCTCTCGCGGAGCAAGGTCTTC; CDR3aa: CASSLSRSKVF
abundance: -; v_gene: TRBV4-3; j_gene: TRBJ2-1; d_gene: -; CDR3nt: TGCGCCAGCAGCCCGCAGTTGGGGCTAGTCGTTCACAATGAGCAGTTCTTC; CDR3aa: CASSPQLGLVVHNEQFF
abundance: -; v_gene: TRBV7-6; j_gene: TRBJ1-1; d_gene: -; CDR3nt: TGTGCCAGCAGCTTAGCGGCTCGAATGAACACTGAAGCTTTCTTT; CDR3aa: CASSLAARMNTEAFF
abundance: -; v_gene: TRBV7-2; j_gene: TRBJ2-2; d_gene: -; CDR3nt: TGTGCCAGCAGCCCTCGGACAGTACTGAGCACCGGGGAGCTGTTTTTT; CDR3aa: CASSPRTVLSTGELFF
abundance: many; v_gene: TRBV18; j_gene: TRBJ1-6; d_gene: -; CDR3nt: TGTGCCAGCTCACAGGGGAATTCACCCCTCCACTTT; CDR3aa: CASSQGNSPLHF